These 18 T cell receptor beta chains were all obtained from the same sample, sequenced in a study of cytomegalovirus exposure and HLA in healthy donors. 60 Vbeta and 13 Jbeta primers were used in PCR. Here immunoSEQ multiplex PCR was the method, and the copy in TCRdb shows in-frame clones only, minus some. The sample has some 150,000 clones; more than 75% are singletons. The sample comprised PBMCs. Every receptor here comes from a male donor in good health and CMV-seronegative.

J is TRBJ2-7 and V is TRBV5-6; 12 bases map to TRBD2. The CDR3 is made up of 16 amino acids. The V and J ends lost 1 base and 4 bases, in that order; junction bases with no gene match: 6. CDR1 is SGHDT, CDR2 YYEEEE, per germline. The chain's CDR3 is CASSLTSGGPLYEQYF. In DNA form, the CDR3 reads TGTGCCAGCAGCTTGACTAGCGGGGGGCCACTATACGAGCAGTACTTC.

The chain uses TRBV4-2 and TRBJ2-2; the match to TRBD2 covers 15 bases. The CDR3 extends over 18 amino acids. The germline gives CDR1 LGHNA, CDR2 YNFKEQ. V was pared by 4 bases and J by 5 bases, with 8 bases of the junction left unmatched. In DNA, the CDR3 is TGTGCCAGCAGCCCCCACGGACTAGCGGGGGGGCAAACCGGGGAGCTGTTTTTT. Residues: CASSPHGLAGGQTGELFF.

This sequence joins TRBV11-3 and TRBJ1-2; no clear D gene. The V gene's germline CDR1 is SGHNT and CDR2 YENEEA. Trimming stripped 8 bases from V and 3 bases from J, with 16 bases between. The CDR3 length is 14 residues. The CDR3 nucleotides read TGTGCCAGCGGATACCCGGACGGGGACTATGGCTACACCTTC. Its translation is CASGYPDGDYGYTF.

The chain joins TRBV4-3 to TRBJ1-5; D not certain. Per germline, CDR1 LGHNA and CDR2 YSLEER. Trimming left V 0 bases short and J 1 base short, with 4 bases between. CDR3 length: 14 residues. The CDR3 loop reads CASSQDPSNQPQHF. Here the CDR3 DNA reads TGCGCCAGCAGCCAAGATCCAAGCAATCAGCCCCAGCATTTT.

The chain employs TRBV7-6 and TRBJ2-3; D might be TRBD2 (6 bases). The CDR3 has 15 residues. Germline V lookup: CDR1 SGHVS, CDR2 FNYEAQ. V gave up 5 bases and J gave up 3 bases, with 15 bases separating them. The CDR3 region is CASSDTTRETDTQYF. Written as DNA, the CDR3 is TGTGCCAGCAGCGACACAACCCGGGAGACAGATACGCAGTATTTT.

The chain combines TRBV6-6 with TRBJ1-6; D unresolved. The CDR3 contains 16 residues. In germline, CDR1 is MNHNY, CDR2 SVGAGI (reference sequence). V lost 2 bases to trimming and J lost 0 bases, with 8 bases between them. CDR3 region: CASSYRRSSYNSPLHF. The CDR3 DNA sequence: TGTGCCAGCAGTTACAGGCGGAGCTCCTATAATTCACCCCTCCACTTT.

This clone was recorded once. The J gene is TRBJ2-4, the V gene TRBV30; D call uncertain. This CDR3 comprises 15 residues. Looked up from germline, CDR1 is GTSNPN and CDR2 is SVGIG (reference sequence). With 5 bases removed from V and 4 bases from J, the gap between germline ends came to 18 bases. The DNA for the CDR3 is TGTGCCTGGCGGGTGAAAGGAACGGAGAAAAACATTCAGTACTTC. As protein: CAWRVKGTEKNIQYF.

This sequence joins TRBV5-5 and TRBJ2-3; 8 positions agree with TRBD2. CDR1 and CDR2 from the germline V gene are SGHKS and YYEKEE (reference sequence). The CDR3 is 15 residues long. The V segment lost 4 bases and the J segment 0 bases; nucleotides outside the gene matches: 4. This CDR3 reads CASSNRGGSTDTQYF. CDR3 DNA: TGTGCCAGCAGCAATCGGGGGGGGAGCACAGATACGCAGTATTTT.

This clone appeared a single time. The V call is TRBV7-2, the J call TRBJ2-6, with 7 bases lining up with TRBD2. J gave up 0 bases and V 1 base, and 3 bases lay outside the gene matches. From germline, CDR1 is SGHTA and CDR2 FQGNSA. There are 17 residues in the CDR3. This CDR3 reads CASSLVSGGSGANVLTF. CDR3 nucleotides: TGTGCCAGCAGCTTAGTATCGGGGGGCTCTGGGGCCAACGTCCTGACTTTC.

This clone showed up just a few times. The CDR3 loop reads CATSRERTGILRTGELFF. The CDR3 DNA reads TGTGCCACCAGCAGAGAGAGGACAGGGATTCTTCGCACCGGGGAGCTGTTTTTT. The chain is built from TRBV15 and TRBJ2-2, with TRBD1 matching 8 bases. The CDR3 length is 18 residues. The germline gives CDR1 LNHNV, CDR2 YYDKDF (reference sequence). With 0 bases clipped from V and 4 bases from J, the junction kept 10 bases outside the gene matches.

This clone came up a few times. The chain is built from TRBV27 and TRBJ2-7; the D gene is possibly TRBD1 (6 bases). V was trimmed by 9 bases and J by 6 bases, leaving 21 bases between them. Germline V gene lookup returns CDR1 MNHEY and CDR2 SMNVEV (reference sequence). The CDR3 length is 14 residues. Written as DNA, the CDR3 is TGTGCCAGTTGGGCAGGGGTGAATGGAGGCGAGCAGTACTTC. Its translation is CASWAGVNGGEQYF.

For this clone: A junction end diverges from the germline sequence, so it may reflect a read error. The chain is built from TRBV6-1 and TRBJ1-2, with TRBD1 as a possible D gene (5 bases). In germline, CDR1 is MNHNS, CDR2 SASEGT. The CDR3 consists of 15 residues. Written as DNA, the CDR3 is TGTGCCAGCAGCGAAGGCCCGGGACTCAACTATGGCTACACCTTC. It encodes CASSEGPGLNYGYTF.

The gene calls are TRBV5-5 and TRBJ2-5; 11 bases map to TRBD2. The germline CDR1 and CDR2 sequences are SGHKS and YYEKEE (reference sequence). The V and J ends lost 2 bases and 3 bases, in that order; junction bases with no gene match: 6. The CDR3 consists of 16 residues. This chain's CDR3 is CASSFWLAGGEETQYF. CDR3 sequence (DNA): TGTGCCAGCAGCTTTTGGTTAGCGGGGGGGGAAGAGACCCAGTACTTC.

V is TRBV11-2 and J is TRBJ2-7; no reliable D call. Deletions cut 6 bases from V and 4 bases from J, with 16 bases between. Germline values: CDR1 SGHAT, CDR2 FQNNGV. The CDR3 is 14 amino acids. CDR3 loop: CASSSDPRRYEQYF. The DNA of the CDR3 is TGTGCCAGCAGTTCCGACCCTAGAAGGTACGAGCAGTACTTC.

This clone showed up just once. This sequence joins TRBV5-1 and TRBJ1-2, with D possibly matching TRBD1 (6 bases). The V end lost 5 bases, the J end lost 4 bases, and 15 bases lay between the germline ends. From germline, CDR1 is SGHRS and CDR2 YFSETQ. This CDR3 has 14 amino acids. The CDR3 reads CASRIRQDPYGYTF. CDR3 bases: TGCGCCAGCAGAATTCGACAGGACCCCTATGGCTACACCTTC.

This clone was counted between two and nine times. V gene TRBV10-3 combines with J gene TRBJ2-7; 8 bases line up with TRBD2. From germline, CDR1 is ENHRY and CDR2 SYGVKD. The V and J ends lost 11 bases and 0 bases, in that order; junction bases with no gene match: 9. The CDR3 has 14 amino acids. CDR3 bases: TGTGCCTCCCGGGGGGGGGTTGGCTCCTACGAGCAGTACTTC. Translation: CASRGGVGSYEQYF.

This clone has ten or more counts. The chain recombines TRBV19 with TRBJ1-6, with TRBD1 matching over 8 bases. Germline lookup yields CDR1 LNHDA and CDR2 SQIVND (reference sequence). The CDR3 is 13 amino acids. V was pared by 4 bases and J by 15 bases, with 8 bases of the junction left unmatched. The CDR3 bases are TGTGCCAGTAGTACTGGACAGGGAAGTATCCTCCACTTT. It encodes CASSTGQGSILHF.

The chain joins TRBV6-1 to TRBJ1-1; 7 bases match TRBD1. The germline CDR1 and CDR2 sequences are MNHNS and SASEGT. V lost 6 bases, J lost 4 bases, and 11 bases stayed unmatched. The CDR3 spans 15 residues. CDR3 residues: CASSLEWGQPTEAFF. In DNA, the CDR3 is TGTGCCAGCAGCCTAGAATGGGGACAGCCCACTGAAGCTTTCTTT.